The entry that follows covers one T cell receptor (beta chain) sequence. What this receptor recognizes is not known. No base quality values were provided; no much bigger clone lies one nucleotide off. Germline trimming amounts to 4 bases on V and 8 bases on J, with 11 as the count of junction bases outside the gene matches. The germline V gene specifies SGHDT as CDR1 and YYEEEE as CDR2. The CDR3 has 14 amino acids, counting the end cysteine and phenylalanine. Only the CDR3 DNA stays, 42 bases, in frame from base 1. These data originate in a study of shared clonotypes between healthy human individuals (dated by TCRdb to the early 2020s). Some background on the complete study: The cohort comprised a couple of women and a few men aged 18 to 49 years. To estimate repertoire size and how much clonotype sharing occurs between individuals, the study deeply sequenced the blood TCR repertoires of about 5 healthy adults. To increase sequencing depth and limit assay-specific biases, different laboratories used diverse techniques to prepare libraries and sequence TCR repertoires. Each donor's leukapheresis produced roughly between roughly 0.85 and 9.5 billion PBMCs. What the research found in general, with its limitations: Based on pairwise subsampling, the degree of clonotype sharing among donors was expected to be affected by sequencing depth. The genetic and exposure-history diversity represented was limited by the small number of donors. Sampling was restricted to blood, and TCR repertoires in tissue are likely to differ from TCR repertoires in blood.

Using the deep immunoSEQ assay, multiplex PCR amplified TCR CDR3 regions from genomic DNA. Extracted genomic DNA from each cell subset was spread evenly across all wells of several immunoSEQ 96-well plates, with each plate serving as a replicate. For unsorted PBMC, approximately 300 ng of genomic DNA, equivalent to 30,000 to 35,000 T cell genomes, went into each replicate PCR. Ten immunoSEQ deep assay plates were used to sequence unsorted PBMC genomic DNA. The purified libraries were quantified using a Qubit 3.0 fluorometer, sized with a Bioanalyzer 2100, and then quantified again using the KAPA Library Quantification kit. Each immunoSEQ 96-well plate was sequenced on its own single-read 150-cycle Illumina NextSeq 550 flow cell. The authors' analysis ran thus. The immunoSEQ output contained only junctional sequences without quality scores, so filtering could not match that applied to full-length reads. To assign V/J genes and CDR3, sequences were annotated against IMGT germline references using PyIR, a Python wrapper for IgBLAST v1.9. Reads were filtered out if the reads had weak V/J assignments (E-value above 1e-6), no CDR3, stop codons, out-of-frame junctions, or ambiguous translated residues. V3J clonotypes were defined as sequences sharing an identical inferred V gene, J gene, and CDR3 amino acid sequence. To compute the percentage overlap between repertoires, the number of shared unique clonotypes was divided by the size of the smaller repertoire. Repertoire richness was assessed with RTK rarefaction, the Chao1 estimator, and Recon v2.1 estimates of unobserved clonotypes. The clones in this table, taken by TCRdb from immuneACCESS, are in-frame only. Not every clone is retained; where verified, under half of the shortfall comes from an unresolved V gene, and the cause of the rest is unknown. The D gene and trimming were derived from the DNA, and the V and J assignments and clone size from that table. In this sample the table shows about 600,000 clones, just over 75% of which occur a single time. Around 12% of the sample lies in the top ten.

Healthy HIV-negative adults with no recently reported acute infections or vaccinations were included as donors. Only Caucasian adults living in Nashville, Tennessee, USA were represented among the donors. In the unsorted samples, 90 million to 100 million PBMCs were counted, and genomic DNA was extracted using the QIAamp DNA Blood Mini kit. After blood collection by leukapheresis, PBMCs were isolated using Ficoll-Histopaque density gradient centrifugation and then cryopreserved in the vapor phase of liquid nitrogen. The chain joins TRBV5-6 to TRBJ1-2, with 7 bases aligning to TRBD1. Specimen: PBMCs. This TCR was recovered from a woman aged 40 to 50 in good health. Some clones in this sample may be carry-over from other donors' samples. The DNA sequence reads TGTGCCAGCAGCGTAAACAGGGGCGCGAGAGGCTACACCTTC. The resulting protein is CASSVNRGARGYTF.